The 13 T cell receptor beta chains below all came from one sample that was sequenced in a study of low-dose radiotherapy and immunotherapy resistance in tumors. The time point is: after trial treatment. Described treatment: LDRT plus nivolumab, ipilimumab, low-dose cyclophosphamide and aspirin (RACIN trial). TRAV- and TRBV-specific primers, spanning alpha and beta chains, primed first-strand cDNA. Amplification, which lasted roughly 20 PCR cycles, used a constant-region primer and V-primer adapter to amplify TCRs. One entry per CDR3 protein, called by TCRdb with MiXCR from the reads. The sample lists 40,000 or so distinct CDR3 sequences; around a quarter were seen once. The input for sequencing was PBMCs, taken after low-dose radiotherapy plus immunotherapy. The receptors here all came from a male donor with prostate cancer.

As regards this clonotype: Given a far larger clone just one base away, this is likely a sequencing read error. CDR3 in amino acids: CPSSRQASGANVLTF. CDR3 nucleotide sequence: TGTCCCAGCAGCCGACAGGCATCTGGGGCCAACGTCCTGACTTTC. The V gene is TRBV9, the J gene TRBJ2-6; perhaps TRBD1 as D (6 bases). The CDR3 contains 15 residues. Germline V gene data show CDR1 as SGDLS and CDR2 as YYNGEE.

This chain uses TRBV12-3 or TRBV12-4 with TRBJ1-1, with D perhaps matching TRBD1 (6 bases). This CDR3 is 15 amino acids long. The V end was cut by 2 bases, the J end by 0 bases, with 10 bases between. The CDR3 DNA follows: TGTGCCAGCAGTTTATGGGGGGCCCTGAACACTGAAGCTTTCTTT. This gives the protein CASSLWGALNTEAFF.

This clonotype was detected many times. V is TRBV19 and J is TRBJ1-5, with TRBD1 matching 7 bases. Trimming cost V 3 bases and J 2 bases; bases outside gene matches: 7. The length of the CDR3 is 16 residues. Germline CDR1 and CDR2: LNHDA and SQIVND (reference sequence). Written as DNA, the CDR3 is TGTGCCAGTAGTATCGCGCCTGGACAGGGCAATCAGCCCCAGCATTTT. It specifies CASSIAPGQGNQPQHF.

Many counts were recorded for this clonotype. The chain is built from TRBV14 and TRBJ2-1; no reliable D call. This CDR3 is built from 13 residues. Trimming removed 4 bases at V and 9 bases at J, with 13 bases between. From germline, CDR1 is SGHDN and CDR2 FVKESK. The CDR3 sequence: CASSRQAVTEQFF. CDR3 DNA sequence: TGTGCCAGCAGCCGGCAGGCTGTTACTGAGCAGTTCTTC.

About this clonotype itself: It differs at one base from a far larger clone, so likely a read error. The chain couples TRBV13 to TRBJ2-5; D gene ambiguous. V gave up 5 bases and J gave up 11 bases, with 27 bases separating them. Germline CDR1 PRHDT, CDR2 FYEKMQ (reference sequence). The CDR3 runs to 16 residues. The CDR3 DNA reads as TGTGCCAGCAGCGAGCCGGACGGGTCGCCCTACAATGAGCAGTACTTC. This gives the protein CASSEPDGSPYNEQYF.

This clonotype has ten or more counts. The V call is TRBV5-1, the J call TRBJ1-2; 11 positions match TRBD1. V lost 4 bases, J lost 4 bases, and 6 bases stayed unmatched. From germline, CDR1 is SGHRS and CDR2 YFSETQ. This CDR3 is built from 15 residues. In DNA, the CDR3 is TGCGCCAGCAGCGTCTCCGGGACAGGGGGCTATGGCTACACCTTC. This codes for CASSVSGTGGYGYTF.

This clonotype was picked up many times. The chain combines TRBV7-8 with TRBJ2-5; 11 nucleotides match TRBD2. The junction had 8 bases not matched to a gene; V was cut back by 5 bases and J by 3 bases. This CDR3 spans 16 amino acids. Germline V CDR1 and CDR2: SGHVS, FQNEAQ. This CDR3 reads CASSTRLAGKKETQYF. CDR3 DNA: TGTGCCAGCAGCACCAGACTAGCGGGGAAAAAAGAGACCCAGTACTTC.

This clonotype has a count of ten or more. One end of the junction does not line up with germline, which may come from a read error. The V call is TRBV7-8, the J call TRBJ2-7; a possible D gene is TRBD2 (6 bases). Germline V gives CDR1 SGHVS, CDR2 FQNEAQ. The CDR3 is 15 residues long. Here the CDR3 DNA reads TGTGCCAGCAGCATAGCGGACGCGCCGGACTACGAGCAGTACTTC. It specifies CASSIADAPDYEQYF.

Of note for this clonotype: This likely traces to a read error, being one base from a far larger clone. This rearrangement joins TRBV7-9 to TRBJ2-5, with D possibly TRBD2 on 5 matching bases. V lost 5 bases, J lost 11 bases, and 24 bases lay in between. CDR1 is SEHNR and CDR2 is FQNEAQ in the germline V gene (reference sequence). This CDR3 has 15 residues. CDR3 amino acids: CASSQLEWAGYEQYF. CDR3 nucleotides: TGTGCCAGCAGCCAACTCGAGTGGGCGGGTTATGAGCAGTACTTC.

This clonotype showed up many times. The chain has TRBV29-1 and TRBJ1-1; D is possibly TRBD1 (6 bases). The germline V and J ends were trimmed by 4 bases and 11 bases, with 11 bases remaining between them. The CDR3 totals 10 residues. Germline V CDR1 and CDR2: SQVTM, ANQGSEA. CDR3 DNA sequence: TGCAGCGTTGGGACAGCTGTGGCTTTCTTT. As protein: CSVGTAVAFF. Full variable domain (remainder filled in from reference TRBV29-1 and TRBJ1-1): SAVISQKPSRDICQRGTSLTIQCQVDSQVTMMFWYRQQPGQSLTLIATANQGSEATYESGFVIDKFPISRPNLTFSTLTVSNMSPEDSSIYLCSVGTAVAFFGQGTRLTVV.

This clonotype occurred many times. The J gene is TRBJ2-5, the V gene TRBV5-1; TRBD2 is a possible D gene (6 bases). V lost 1 base and J 4 bases, leaving 14 bases between the germline ends. CDR3 length: 15 residues. Germline CDR1 reads SGHRS; CDR2 reads YFSETQ. The CDR3, as DNA: TGCGCCAGCAGCTTGACCGCGGGGCTAGTAGAGACCCAGTACTTC. It yields the protein CASSLTAGLVETQYF.

This clonotype appeared many times. The rearrangement joins TRBV30 to TRBJ2-7, with 12 nucleotides matching TRBD2. V gave up 5 bases and J gave up 6 bases; unmatched junction bases: 8. CDR1 and CDR2 from the germline V gene are GTSNPN and SVGIG (reference sequence). This CDR3 is 14 amino acids long. The CDR3 DNA is TGTGCCTGGCGACTAGCGGGGGTCGAGCCCGAGCAGTACTTC. Translated: CAWRLAGVEPEQYF.

The sample holds many counts of this clonotype. The chain is built from TRBV9 and TRBJ2-4; a weak D match, TRBD2 (6 bases). V was pared by 0 bases and J by 7 bases, with 14 bases between. Germline V gene sequence: CDR1 SGDLS, CDR2 YYNGEE. CDR3 length: 15 residues. The CDR3 bases are TGTGCCAGCAGCGTAGGGGAGCGACTAGAGAACATTCAGTACTTC. It encodes CASSVGERLENIQYF.